A selection of T cell receptor beta chains follows, all from one sample in a study of a mutant IDH1 vaccine in newly diagnosed glioma. Their cognate antigens are unknown. Only in-frame clones appear in the TCRdb table, and some are missing; sequencing was by immunoSEQ multiplex PCR. The repertoire includes tens of thousands of clones, roughly 81% of them detected once, and 5% to 6.5% sits in the top ten. Specimen: PBMCs, collected from a glioma patient whose treatment included an IDH1 peptide vaccine. These receptors all stem from a man aged 35 to 55 with glioma. CDR3s leave out the opening cysteine and the closing phenylalanine or tryptophan. Clone sizes are given selectively: once, few, many, or a class where the clone is expanded.

V gene,clone size,J gene,CDR3 protein
TRBV4-1,.,TRBJ2-1,ASSPSEFRYNEQF
TRBV5-4,.,TRBJ2-1,ASSLSGLAGFNEQF
TRBV19,.,TRBJ2-1,ASSIDSQGDNEQF
TRBV4-3,.,TRBJ2-7,ASSQGSIGDPSYEQY
TRBV2,.,TRBJ2-1,ASSLTSGSGNEQF
TRBV4-3,.,TRBJ2-7,ASSQDIDRNYEQY
TRBV5-4,.,TRBJ1-2,ASSSPANYGYT
TRBV28,.,TRBJ2-7,ASSKRYKDPSSYEQY
TRBV4-1,.,TRBJ2-7,ASSSPSTGGSYEQY
TRBV5-1,.,TRBJ2-7,ASSRDSYEQY
TRBV19,.,TRBJ2-3,ASKMGGPTDTQY
TRBV6-5,.,TRBJ2-2,ASSSGQGASGELF
TRBV5-8,.,TRBJ2-1,ASSLRTGKRQF
TRBV19,.,TRBJ2-4,ASRGTANGIQY
TRBV10-1,.,TRBJ1-2,ASSVDRGMNYGYT
TRBV5-1,.,TRBJ2-3,ASSLTSAGPTDTQY
TRBV27,few,TRBJ2-1,ASSLYRGFRGVENEQF
TRBV4-2,once,TRBJ2-1,ASSQALAGATYNEQF
TRBV15,.,TRBJ1-1,ATSREGRDEAF
TRBV7-9,once,TRBJ2-3,ASSAIAGGLGDTQY
TRBV30,.,TRBJ2-7,AWSSVSSYEQY
TRBV7-2,.,TRBJ1-4,ASSSKGTTNEKLF
TRBV4-1,.,TRBJ1-2,ASSQGGHRDVGYT
TRBV30,.,TRBJ1-1,AWSQQGNTEAF
TRBV10-1,once,TRBJ2-3,ASMGHIITDTQY